This T cell receptor beta chain stems from a study of shared clonotypes between healthy human individuals. Study-wide results and caveats: Larger estimated richness was generally recorded for naive subsets relative to memory subsets.

Over several immunoSEQ plates, each subset's genomic DNA was distributed in even portions. A 200 ng quantity of DNA, roughly 29,000 T cell genomes, went into the sorted-subset replicate PCRs. The data were produced by immunoSEQ multiplex PCR, yet TCRdb's version contains in-frame clones alone and is incomplete. The table lists about 1,900,000 clones, about 95% of them singletons. V trimming: 0 bases; J trimming: 7 bases; junction bases outside the gene matches: 9. The CDR3 is 16 residues long. CDR1 is LGHNA and CDR2 is YSLEER in the germline V gene. As to this clone: Its matching antigen is unknown.

It was CD45RO-negative cells, positively selected for CCR7, that made up naive CD8 cells, with terminally differentiated effector memory CD45RA+ cells excluded. This rearrangement joins TRBV4-3 to TRBJ2-1, with TRBD2 identical over 7 bases. The sample consisted of naive CD8+ T cells sorted from blood. The sequence came from a man aged 18 to 35 in good health. CDR3 DNA: TGCGCCAGCAGCCAAGATACGGGGGAGGGCCTAAATGAGCAGTTCTTC. Translating gives CASSQDTGEGLNEQFF.